The 23 T cell receptor beta chains below come from one sample, sequenced in a study of neurological immune-mediated disorders. TCRdb fed the 5' RACE reads into MiXCR, producing one record per CDR3 protein. The repertoire includes 65,000 to 90,000 distinct CDR3 sequences, about a tenth of them detected once, and 1.8% sits in the top ten. Sequences were obtained from PBMCs. These receptors originate from a man in his forties in good health.

This clonotype was recorded at least ten times. The gene calls are TRBV6-5 and TRBJ2-1, with D perhaps given as TRBD1 or TRBD2 (5 bases each). This CDR3 has 14 amino acids. The germline gives CDR1 MNHEY, CDR2 SVGAGI. V was cut by 5 bases and J by 5 bases, with 13 bases left in between. CDR3 sequence: CASSPGPEHNEQFF. In nucleotides, the CDR3 is TGTGCCAGCAGTCCGGGACCAGAACACAATGAGCAGTTCTTC.

This clonotype has ten or more counts. V and J are TRBV5-1 and TRBJ1-2, with a weak D call TRBD1 (6 bases). Germline assignment: CDR1 SGHRS and CDR2 YFSETQ. V was shortened by 4 bases and J by 0 bases, with 16 bases between the two germline ends. The CDR3 covers 16 residues. Here the CDR3 reads CASSLHPWGPNYGYTF. In nucleotides, the CDR3 is TGCGCCAGCAGCCTTCACCCGTGGGGGCCTAACTATGGCTACACCTTC.

This clonotype appeared many times. This chain links TRBV7-2 with TRBJ2-2, with 9 bases lining up with TRBD2. CDR3 length: 15 residues. CDR1 SGHTA and CDR2 FQGNSA come from the germline V gene. With V trimmed by 6 bases and J by 5 bases, 7 bases remained unmatched. CDR3 bases: TGTGCCAGCAGTCCCGGGACTAGCAGGACCGGGGAGCTGTTTTTT. Amino acid sequence: CASSPGTSRTGELFF.

This clonotype has more than one count but fewer than ten. The V gene is TRBV5-1, the J gene TRBJ2-3, with 8 bases that match TRBD1. Germline assignment: CDR1 SGHRS and CDR2 YFSETQ. The CDR3 runs to 16 residues. V gave up 4 bases and J gave up 0 bases; unmatched junction bases: 7. Written as DNA, the CDR3 is TGCGCCAGCAGCCTGTTGACAGGGGTTAGCACAGATACGCAGTATTTT. This encodes CASSLLTGVSTDTQYF.

This clonotype came up many times. V usage is TRBV3-1 and J usage is TRBJ2-3; 11 positions match TRBD2. The CDR3 loop spans 15 amino acids. From germline, CDR1 is LGHDT and CDR2 YNNKEL (reference sequence). V shed 7 bases, J shed 2 bases, and the junction held 5 bases outside the gene matches. The chain's CDR3 is CASTGLAEDTDTQYF. The CDR3 nucleotides are TGTGCCAGCACGGGACTAGCGGAGGACACAGATACGCAGTATTTT.

This chain connects TRBV18 to TRBJ1-1; 10 nucleotides align to TRBD1. CDR3 length: 15 amino acids. The trim removed 8 bases at V and 5 bases at J, leaving 11 bases unmatched. The germline V gene encodes CDR1 KGHSH and CDR2 LQKENI. Here the CDR3 DNA reads TGTGCCAGCGCCGGGACAGGGGCAAGGTTGACTGAAGCTTTCTTT. Protein: CASAGTGARLTEAFF. Combining the CDR3 with reference TRBV18 and TRBJ1-1 gives the whole variable domain NAGVMQNPRHLVRRRGQEARLRCSPMKGHSHVYWYRQLPEEGLKFMVYLQKENIIDESGMPKERFSAEFPKEGPSILRIQQVVRGDSAAYFCASAGTGARLTEAFFGQGTRLTVV.

This clonotype appeared many times. This rearrangement joins TRBV6-5 to TRBJ2-2; 8 bases fit TRBD1. The V segment lost 6 bases and the J segment 4 bases; nucleotides outside the gene matches: 7. The CDR3 has 15 amino acids. CDR1 and CDR2 from the germline V gene are MNHEY and SVGAGI. The DNA of the CDR3 is TGTGCCAGCAGACTACAGGGGGACCCCACCGGGGAGCTGTTTTTT. Amino acid sequence: CASRLQGDPTGELFF.

This clonotype was picked up many times. The rearrangement links TRBV24-1 to TRBJ1-5, with unresolved D. V gave up 5 bases and J gave up 0 bases, with 7 bases separating them. The germline gives CDR1 KGHDR, CDR2 SFDVKD. This CDR3 contains 14 residues. CDR3 amino acids: CATSVAGSNQPQHF. In DNA, the CDR3 is TGTGCCACCAGTGTAGCGGGTAGCAATCAGCCCCAGCATTTT.

This clonotype was recorded at least ten times. V usage is TRBV27 and J usage is TRBJ1-1; no clear D gene. The CDR3 length is 16 residues. V dropped 7 bases and J dropped 4 bases, with 22 bases sitting between them. Germline values: CDR1 MNHEY, CDR2 SMNVEV (reference sequence). CDR3 sequence reads: CASTVRPSGLGTEAFF. Written as DNA, the CDR3 is TGTGCCAGCACCGTAAGGCCCTCCGGTTTGGGCACTGAAGCTTTCTTT.

At least ten counts were recorded for this clonotype. This sequence joins TRBV12-3 or TRBV12-4 and TRBJ2-2; D is undetermined. The CDR3 runs to 13 residues. The V gene lost 4 bases and the J gene lost 9 bases, with 12 bases spanning the gap. The CDR3: CASSSLGPRELFF. As DNA, the CDR3 is TGTGCCAGCAGTTCTCTTGGCCCGCGGGAGCTGTTTTTT.

Ten or more counts support this clonotype. The CDR3 sequence is CASSQGGGGGNEQFF. The CDR3 region has the DNA TGTGCCAGCAGCCAGGGAGGGGGAGGGGGCAATGAGCAGTTCTTC. This sequence joins TRBV9 and TRBJ2-1; D is perhaps TRBD2 (7 bases). Germline values: CDR1 SGDLS, CDR2 YYNGEE. Between the trimmed V and J ends, which lost 4 bases and 6 bases, there was a span of 17 bases. The CDR3 is made up of 15 amino acids.

This clonotype was detected many times. The V gene is TRBV12-5, the J gene TRBJ2-7; D call uncertain. The germline V and J ends were trimmed by 3 bases and 6 bases, with 18 bases remaining between them. In germline, CDR1 is LGHNT, CDR2 FRNRAP. The CDR3 contains 15 residues. CDR3 DNA sequence: TGTGCTAGTGGTTTTGGCCTCTCCAGCCTCTGCGAGCAGTACTTC. Encoded protein: CASGFGLSSLCEQYF.

For this clonotype: This may come from a read error, since a much larger clone is one base off. The rearrangement uses TRBV9 and TRBJ2-1; a possible D gene is TRBD2 (5 bases). The CDR3 totals 16 residues. CDR1 is SGDLS, CDR2 YYNGEE, per germline. The CDR3 sequence is CASSAPSGPSYNVQFF. In DNA, the CDR3 is TGTGCCAGCAGCGCACCCAGCGGTCCATCCTACAATGTGCAGTTCTTC.

The sample holds many counts of this clonotype. With a much larger clone just one base away, this may be a read error. V gene TRBV10-2 combines with J gene TRBJ2-7, with TRBD2 as a possible D gene (6 bases). This CDR3 comprises 14 residues. Trimming left V 4 bases short and J 0 bases short, with 10 bases between. The V gene's germline CDR1 is WSHSY and CDR2 SAAADI. The CDR3 bases are TGCGCCAGCAGTGGACTAGTGGACTCCTACGAGCAGTACTTC. It codes for CASSGLVDSYEQYF.

This clonotype was seen at least ten times. The genes are TRBV7-9 and TRBJ2-1; 8 bases line up with TRBD2. V lost 6 bases and J lost 2; bases outside the gene matches: 6. This CDR3 has 15 amino acids. In germline, CDR1 is SEHNR, CDR2 FQNEAQ (reference sequence). DNA for the CDR3: TGTGCCAGCAGTCCACGGGGGGGGACCTACAATGAGCAGTTCTTC. This sequence encodes CASSPRGGTYNEQFF.

This clonotype was picked up many times. This sequence joins TRBV3-1 and TRBJ2-5; D might be TRBD2 (6 bases). This CDR3 spans 13 amino acids. V was shortened by 7 bases and J by 0 bases, with 9 bases between the two germline ends. Germline loops: CDR1 LGHDT, CDR2 YNNKEL (reference sequence). This CDR3 reads CASTTGDQETQYF. The CDR3 region has the DNA TGTGCCAGCACCACGGGGGACCAAGAGACCCAGTACTTC.

This clonotype was detected many times. The V call is TRBV6-5, the J call TRBJ2-3; D is uncertain. V shed 2 bases and J shed 0 bases, with 12 bases lying between them. Germline CDR1 MNHEY, CDR2 SVGAGI. This CDR3 comprises 16 residues. CDR3 sequence (DNA): TGTGCCAGCAGTTACGGGTCTACCCCTAGCACAGATACGCAGTATTTT. It translates to CASSYGSTPSTDTQYF.

This clonotype appeared many times. This rearrangement joins TRBV12-3 or TRBV12-4 to TRBJ2-3, with D perhaps TRBD1 (6 bases). The length of the CDR3 is 14 residues. Deletions cut 8 bases from V and 1 base from J, with 13 bases between. The chain's CDR3 is CASGRGPRTDTQYF. DNA for the CDR3: TGTGCCAGCGGCAGGGGACCTCGCACAGATACGCAGTATTTT.

There are many counts of this clonotype. The chain has TRBV28 and TRBJ2-7, with 9 bases that match TRBD1. With V trimmed by 0 bases and J by 3 bases, 0 bases remained unmatched. Germline-derived CDR1 and CDR2 are MDHEN and SYDVKM. The CDR3 is made up of 14 amino acids. CDR3 in amino acids: CASSLWDRGYEQYF. DNA of the CDR3: TGTGCCAGCAGTTTATGGGACAGGGGCTACGAGCAGTACTTC. Complete variable domain (other parts from reference TRBV28 and TRBJ2-7): DVKVTQSSRYLVKRTGEKVFLECVQDMDHENMFWYRQDPGLGLRLIYFSYDVKMKEKGDIPEGYSVSREKKERFSLILESASTNQTSMYLCASSLWDRGYEQYFGPGTRLTVT.

The chain carries TRBV28 and TRBJ2-3, with 7 bases aligning to TRBD1. This CDR3 has 15 amino acids. Germline V CDR1 and CDR2: MDHEN, SYDVKM. V gave up 6 bases and J gave up 1 base; unmatched junction bases: 7. The CDR3 DNA reads as TGTGCCAGCAGCGAACAGGGGACAGGCACAGATACGCAGTATTTT. This gives the protein CASSEQGTGTDTQYF. Using reference TRBV28 and TRBJ2-3 for the parts outside the CDR3, the full variable domain is DVKVTQSSRYLVKRTGEKVFLECVQDMDHENMFWYRQDPGLGLRLIYFSYDVKMKEKGDIPEGYSVSREKKERFSLILESASTNQTSMYLCASSEQGTGTDTQYFGPGTRLTVL.

This clonotype occurred many times. The genes are TRBV15 and TRBJ2-7, with no clear D. The germline V and J ends were trimmed by 1 base and 1 base, with 8 bases remaining between them. The CDR3 totals 14 residues. Germline CDR1 LNHNV, CDR2 YYDKDF (reference sequence). CDR3 DNA: TGTGCCACCAGCAGAGTAGGTCTATCCTACGAGCAGTACTTC. It translates to CATSRVGLSYEQYF.

DNA of the CDR3: TGTGCCAGTAGTTTTGACAGGGGGCCGCAGTCAGGCTATGGCTACACCTTC. This gives the protein CASSFDRGPQSGYGYTF. The chain uses TRBV19 and TRBJ1-2, with TRBD1 matching 10 bases. There are 17 residues in the CDR3. CDR1 and CDR2 (germline): LNHDA, SQIVND (reference sequence). V lost 5 bases to trimming and J lost 4 bases; unmatched junction nucleotides: 13.

In its sample, this clonotype was seen many times. The chain recombines TRBV7-8 with TRBJ2-5; 9 bases agree with TRBD1. Looked up from germline, CDR1 is SGHVS and CDR2 is FQNEAQ. The ends lost 2 bases at V and 3 bases at J; junction bases unmatched: 4. This CDR3 is 15 amino acids long. CDR3 nucleotide sequence: TGTGCCAGCAGCTTATCCGGGGACAGGGAAGAGACCCAGTACTTC. Translated: CASSLSGDREETQYF.